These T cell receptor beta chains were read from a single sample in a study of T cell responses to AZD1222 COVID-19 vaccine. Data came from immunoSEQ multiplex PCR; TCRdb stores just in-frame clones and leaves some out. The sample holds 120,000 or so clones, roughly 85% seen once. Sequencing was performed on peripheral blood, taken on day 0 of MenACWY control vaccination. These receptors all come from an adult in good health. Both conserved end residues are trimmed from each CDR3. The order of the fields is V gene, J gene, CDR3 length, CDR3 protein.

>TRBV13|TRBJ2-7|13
ASSLPQGRGLKQY
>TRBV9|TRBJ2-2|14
ASSPFPGGDIGELF
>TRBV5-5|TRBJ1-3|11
ASSFSVLNTIY
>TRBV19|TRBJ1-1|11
ASSILGLTEAF
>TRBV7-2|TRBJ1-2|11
ASFFTRGYGYT
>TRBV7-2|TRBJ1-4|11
ASSPQTWEKLF
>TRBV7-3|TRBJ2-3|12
ASSLTAGTDTQY
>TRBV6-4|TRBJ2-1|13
ASSQTSAPRDEQF
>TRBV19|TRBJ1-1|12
ASSIGQLNTEAF
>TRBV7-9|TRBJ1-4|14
ASSPYLQGREEKLF
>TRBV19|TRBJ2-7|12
ASSRTGNLGEQY
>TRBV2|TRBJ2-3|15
ASSDPKTSSLTDTQY
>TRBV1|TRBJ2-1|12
TRPFECSYNEQF
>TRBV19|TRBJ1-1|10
ASTEGRVEAF
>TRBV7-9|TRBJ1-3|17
ASSHYRQGTVGAGNTIY
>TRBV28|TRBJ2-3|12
ASSFWSITDTQY
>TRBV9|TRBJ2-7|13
ASSVAASQIYEQY
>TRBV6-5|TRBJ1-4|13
ASSYDPARIEKLF
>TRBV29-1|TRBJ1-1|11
SVEPRGHTEAF
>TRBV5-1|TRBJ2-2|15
ASSLGLGDSDTGELF
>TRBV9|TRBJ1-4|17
ASSHPRDGGSAVNEKLF
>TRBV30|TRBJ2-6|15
AWSEGAALSGANVLT
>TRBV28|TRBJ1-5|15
ASIGVQGTLSDQPQH
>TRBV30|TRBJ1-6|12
AWTRDRVESPLH
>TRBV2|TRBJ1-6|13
ASSDSHSNNSPLH
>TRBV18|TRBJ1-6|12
ASSEDRVRTPLH
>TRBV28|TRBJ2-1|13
ATSHGGKMRSEQF
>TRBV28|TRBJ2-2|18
ASSLFLSSLGGAGTGELF
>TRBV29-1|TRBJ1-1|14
SVGWGTGLLNTEAF
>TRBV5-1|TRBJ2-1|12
ASSPGQGFDEQF
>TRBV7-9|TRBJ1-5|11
ASAPGGDQPQH
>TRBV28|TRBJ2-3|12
ATQTNRNTDTQY
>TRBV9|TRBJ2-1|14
ASSVGTAFMYNEQF
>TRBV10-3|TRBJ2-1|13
AISERLAGNNEQF
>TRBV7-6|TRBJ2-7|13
ASSHHPSGSYEQY
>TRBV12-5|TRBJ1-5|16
ASGLVKVTTYSNQPQH
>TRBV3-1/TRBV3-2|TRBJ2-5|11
ASNLAMGETQY
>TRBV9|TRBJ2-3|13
ASSVGGASTDTQY
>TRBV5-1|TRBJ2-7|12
ASSLAQGPYEQY
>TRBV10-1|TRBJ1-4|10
ARTGEGEKLF
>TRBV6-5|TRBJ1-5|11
ACSGQSNQPQH
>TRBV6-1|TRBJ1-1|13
ASSEGIGGITEAF
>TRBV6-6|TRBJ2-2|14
ASSRVRGKVTGELF
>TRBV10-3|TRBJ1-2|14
AISESEGLPRYGYT
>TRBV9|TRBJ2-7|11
ASSVGGDYEQY
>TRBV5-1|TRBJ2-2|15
ASSTDRDRGPSGELF
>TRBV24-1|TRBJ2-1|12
ATGRASGYNEQF
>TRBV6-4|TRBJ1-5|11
ASSGQGGEPQH
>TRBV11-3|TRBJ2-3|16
ASSQVGLAGPITDTQY
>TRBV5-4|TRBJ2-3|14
ASSWGGFRRGDTQY
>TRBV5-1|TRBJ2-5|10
ASSLAEETQY
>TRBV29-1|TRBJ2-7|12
SVADGAGAYEQY
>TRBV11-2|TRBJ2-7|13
ASSLVGLEGREQY
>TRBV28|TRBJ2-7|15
ASEGTGLAETLYEQY
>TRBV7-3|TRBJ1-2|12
ASSLSAAGPDYT
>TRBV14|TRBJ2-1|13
ASSQDRAPYNEQF
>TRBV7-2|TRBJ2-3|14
ASSLDASPRTDTQY
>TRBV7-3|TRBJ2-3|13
ASSSVGAGTDTQY
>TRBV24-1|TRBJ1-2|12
ATSDAGQGSGYT